These 18 T cell receptor beta chains share one sample of origin, sequenced in a study of blood T cells in healthy people across ages. PCR was performed a second time for 7 to 11 cycles using a sample-barcoded 5' primer and a J-beta primer mix. TCRdb redid the calling of the 5' RACE reads with MiXCR, one entry per CDR3 protein. The sample lists 790,000 or so distinct CDR3 sequences, roughly 50% occurring once. Specimen: blood. All receptors derive from a man between 40 and 49 years old in good health.

This clonotype has just a few counts. The chain recombines TRBV11-2 with TRBJ2-2; 11 nucleotides match TRBD2. V lost 4 bases to trimming and J lost 7 bases; unmatched junction nucleotides: 14. The CDR3 is 18 amino acids. CDR1 is SGHAT and CDR2 is FQNNGV in the germline V gene. The CDR3 protein is CASSSHGVTSGRVGELFF. CDR3 bases: TGTGCCAGCAGCTCCCATGGGGTAACTAGCGGGAGAGTCGGGGAGCTGTTTTTT.

The chain couples TRBV12-5 to TRBJ1-2, with D uncertain. Germline CDR1 reads LGHNT; CDR2 reads FRNRAP. This CDR3 has 13 residues. Trimming shortened V by 7 bases and J by 6 bases, and 15 bases separated the two germline ends. As DNA, the CDR3 is TGTGCTAGTGCTCCAATGCCCCAAGATGGCTACACCTTC. Translation: CASAPMPQDGYTF.

This chain joins TRBV5-1 and TRBJ2-5; a possible D gene is TRBD2 (5 bases). This CDR3 contains 14 residues. Germline V gives CDR1 SGHRS, CDR2 YFSETQ. Trimming took off 3 bases at V and 2 bases at J, with 11 bases between the two ends. In DNA, the CDR3 is TGCGCCAGCAGCTGGGCACCGGGGCAAGAGACCCAGTACTTC. Its translation: CASSWAPGQETQYF.

The chain links TRBV6-2 or TRBV6-3 to TRBJ2-7; no definite D call. TRBJ2-4 matches the DNA end more closely, so the J call is doubtful. Germline V lookup: CDR1 MNHEY, CDR2 SVGEGT. The CDR3 runs to 15 residues. CDR3 coding DNA: TGTGCCAGCAGTTTGGGTCACTCGGGTCAAAACATTCAGTACTTC. It codes for CASSLGHSGQNIQYF.

The chain combines TRBV24-1 with TRBJ2-4; D might be TRBD1 or TRBD2, each matching 5 bases. Germline-derived CDR1 and CDR2 are KGHDR and SFDVKD. The CDR3 has 15 residues. Deletions cut 3 bases from V and 13 bases from J, with 21 bases between. This CDR3 reads CATSDLRVLLGEQYF. The CDR3 DNA sequence: TGTGCCACCAGTGATCTCAGGGTTCTTTTAGGGGAGCAGTACTTC.

The genes are TRBV20-1 and TRBJ1-4; D uncertain. The CDR3 is made up of 12 amino acids. Per the germline V gene, CDR1 is DFQATT and CDR2 is SNEGSKA (reference sequence). The CDR3 sequence is CSARGNGEKLFF. The CDR3 DNA follows: TGCAGCGCACGCGGGAATGGAGAAAAACTGTTTTTT.

The chain has TRBV12-3 or TRBV12-4 and TRBJ2-7, with TRBD2 as a possible D gene (6 bases). CDR3 length: 16 amino acids. Trimming shortened V by 5 bases and J by 0 bases, and 17 bases separated the two germline ends. As DNA, the CDR3 is TGTGCCAGCAGTCTCGGGACTCCTAGGAGCTCCTACGAGCAGTACTTC. As protein: CASSLGTPRSSYEQYF.

The chain employs TRBV3-1 and TRBJ1-6, with D unclear. This CDR3 contains 15 residues. Germline CDR1 reads LGHDT; CDR2 reads YNNKEL (reference sequence). Trimming left V 2 bases short and J 4 bases short, with 9 bases between. CDR3 nucleotide sequence: TGTGCCAGCAGCCAAACACTGGGATATAATTCACCCCTCCACTTT. Translating gives CASSQTLGYNSPLHF.

Of note for this clonotype: This sequence may be a read error, since a much larger clone differs from it by one base. This sequence joins TRBV10-3 and TRBJ2-6, with a possible D match to TRBD2 (7 bases). V was shortened by 0 bases and J by 0 bases, with 21 bases between the two germline ends. The CDR3 spans 21 residues. Germline-derived CDR1 and CDR2 are ENHRY and SYGVKD. CDR3 region: CAISESVIGGASRSGANVLTF. For the CDR3, the DNA is TGTGCCATCAGTGAGTCGGTCATAGGGGGGGCCTCCCGCTCTGGGGCCAACGTCCTGACTTTC.

V and J are TRBV6-5 and TRBJ2-1; D gene uncertain. The J call may be faulty, since TRBJ2-7 better matches the DNA end. The CDR3 is 11 residues long. Germline V gene lookup returns CDR1 MNHEY and CDR2 SVGAGI. CDR3 in amino acids: CASSRLNEQYF. The DNA of the CDR3 is TGTGCCAGCAGCAGATTAAATGAGCAGTACTTC.

This chain joins TRBV9 and TRBJ1-1; 7 bases fit TRBD1. CDR1 and CDR2 from the germline V gene are SGDLS and YYNGEE. This CDR3 region has 13 residues. Losses at the gene ends were 3 bases for V and 4 bases for J; bases not matched to a gene: 3. The CDR3 sequence: CASSGRDSTEAFF. CDR3 bases: TGTGCCAGCAGCGGCCGGGACAGCACTGAAGCTTTCTTT.

The chain employs TRBV5-4 and TRBJ2-3, with D tentatively TRBD2 (6 bases). The CDR3 runs 16 residues. CDR1 and CDR2 (germline): SGHNT, YYREEE (reference sequence). Trimming took off 4 bases at V and 1 base at J, with 16 bases between the two ends. This CDR3 is CASSRAGLRGTDTQYF. CDR3 nucleotides: TGTGCCAGCAGCAGGGCGGGACTGAGGGGCACAGATACGCAGTATTTT. Based on the CDR3 plus reference TRBV5-4 and TRBJ2-3, the full variable domain is ETGVTQSPTHLIKTRGQQVTLRCSSQSGHNTVSWYQQALGQGPQFIFQYYREEENGRGNFPPRFSGLQFPNYSSELNVNALELDDSALYLCASSRAGLRGTDTQYFGPGTRLTVL.

In this sample, this clonotype turned up a few times. The chain couples TRBV7-2 to TRBJ2-7; no reliable D call. V gave up 6 bases and J gave up 1 base, with 10 bases separating them. Germline V CDR1 and CDR2: SGHTA, FQGNSA. The CDR3 is 13 residues long. The CDR3 sequence: CASRLTGSYEQYF. The CDR3 DNA is TGTGCCAGCAGGTTGACCGGGTCCTACGAGCAGTACTTC.

The CDR3 DNA follows: TGTGCCAGCAGCCCCCTCGAGGGGGGGCTGGGAGATACGCAGTATTTT. Translation gives CASSPLEGGLGDTQYF. This rearrangement joins TRBV27 to TRBJ2-3; D is possibly TRBD2 (7 bases). Per germline, CDR1 MNHEY and CDR2 SMNVEV (reference sequence). This CDR3 has 16 residues. V lost 6 bases to trimming and J lost 5 bases, with 21 bases between them.

The rearrangement joins TRBV3-1 to TRBJ2-5; tentatively, D is TRBD2 (6 bases). The CDR3 is 13 amino acids. The germline CDR1 and CDR2 sequences are LGHDT and YNNKEL (reference sequence). V dropped 1 base and J dropped 11 bases, with 14 bases sitting between them. As DNA, the CDR3 is TGTGCCAGCAGCCAAGTCGGGGGAAATGAGCAGTACTTC. Its protein is CASSQVGGNEQYF.

CDR3 in amino acids: CASGLSTSRETQYF. The CDR3 DNA reads as TGTGCTAGTGGTTTGAGTACCTCCCGGGAGACCCAGTACTTC. This sequence joins TRBV12-5 and TRBJ2-5, with D uncertain. Trimming shortened V by 2 bases and J by 5 bases, and 12 bases separated the two germline ends. CDR3 length: 14 residues. Germline V gene sequence: CDR1 LGHNT, CDR2 FRNRAP.

The rearrangement uses TRBV15 and TRBJ2-5; no clear D. Germline V gene sequence: CDR1 LNHNV, CDR2 YYDKDF (reference sequence). V lost 5 bases and J lost 11, with 15 bases in between. The CDR3 has 12 residues. In nucleotides, the CDR3 is TGTGCCACCAGCTCCGGAACGGATGAGCAGTACTTC. The encoded protein is CATSSGTDEQYF. Based on the CDR3 plus reference TRBV15 and TRBJ2-5, the full variable domain is DAMVIQNPRYQVTQFGKPVTLSCSQTLNHNVMYWYQQKSSQAPKLLFHYYDKDFNNEADTPDNFQSRRPNTSFCFLDIRSPGLGDTAMYLCATSSGTDEQYFGPGTRLLVL.

The chain links TRBV11-1 to TRBJ2-5; D remains unclear. V was cut by 2 bases and J by 11 bases, with 24 bases left in between. The CDR3 covers 16 residues. The germline CDR1 and CDR2 sequences are SGHAT and FQDESV (reference sequence). CDR3 sequence (DNA): TGTGCCAGCAGCTTATTCCAGACGGGTTCTTACAATGAGCAGTACTTC. This codes for CASSLFQTGSYNEQYF.